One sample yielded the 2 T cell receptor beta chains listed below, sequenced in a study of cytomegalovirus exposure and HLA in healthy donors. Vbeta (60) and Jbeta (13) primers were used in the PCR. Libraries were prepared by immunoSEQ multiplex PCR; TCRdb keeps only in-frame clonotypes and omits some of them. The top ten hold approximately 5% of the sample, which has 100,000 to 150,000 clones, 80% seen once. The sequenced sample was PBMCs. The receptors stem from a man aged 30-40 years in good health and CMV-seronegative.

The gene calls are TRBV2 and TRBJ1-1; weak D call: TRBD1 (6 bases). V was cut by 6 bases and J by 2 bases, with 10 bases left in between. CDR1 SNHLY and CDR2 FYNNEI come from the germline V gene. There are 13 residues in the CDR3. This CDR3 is CASSSQGNTEAFF. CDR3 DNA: TGTGCCAGCAGCTCACAGGGTAACACTGAAGCTTTCTTT.

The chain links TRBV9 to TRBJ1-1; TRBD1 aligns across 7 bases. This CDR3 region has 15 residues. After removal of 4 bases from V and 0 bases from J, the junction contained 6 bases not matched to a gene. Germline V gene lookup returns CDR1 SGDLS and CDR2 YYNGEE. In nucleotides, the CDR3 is TGTGCCAGCAGCCCTCAGGGGGTGTTGAACACTGAAGCTTTCTTT. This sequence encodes CASSPQGVLNTEAFF.